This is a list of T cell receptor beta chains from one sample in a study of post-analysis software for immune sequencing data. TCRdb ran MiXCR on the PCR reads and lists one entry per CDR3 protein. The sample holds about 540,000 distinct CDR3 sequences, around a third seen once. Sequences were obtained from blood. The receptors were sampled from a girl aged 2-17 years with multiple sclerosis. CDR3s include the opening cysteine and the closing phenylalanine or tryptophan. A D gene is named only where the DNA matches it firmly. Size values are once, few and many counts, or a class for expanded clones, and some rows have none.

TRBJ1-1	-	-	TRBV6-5	TGTGCCAGCGGAACGGGGACGGCGAACACTGAAGCTTTCTTT	CASGTGTANTEAFF
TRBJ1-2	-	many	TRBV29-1	TGCAGCGTTGAAACGAACTATGGCTACACCTTC	CSVETNYGYTF
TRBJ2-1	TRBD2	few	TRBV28	TGTGCCAGCACTCCCGCGGGGGGCCCAAGTAATGAGCAGTTCTTC	CASTPAGGPSNEQFF
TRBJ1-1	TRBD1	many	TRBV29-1	TGCAGCGTTGCAGGGGGTCAAAGCACTGAAGCTTTCTTT	CSVAGGQSTEAFF
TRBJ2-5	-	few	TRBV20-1	TGCAGTGCGGGGTTACAAGAGACCCAGTACTTC	CSAGLQETQYF
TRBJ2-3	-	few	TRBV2	TGTGCCAGCAGTGAAGGTCGGGGCCGCACAGATACGCAGTATTTT	CASSEGRGRTDTQYF
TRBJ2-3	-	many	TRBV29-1	TGCAGCGCACCCTCTACAGATACGCAGTATTTT	CSAPSTDTQYF
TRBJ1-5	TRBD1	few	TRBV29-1	TGCAGCGTTGAAGATGACACAGGGGATCTTTCCCAGCATTTT	CSVEDDTGDLSQHF
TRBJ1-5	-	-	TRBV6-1	TGTGCCAGCAGCGTAATAGACAATTATCAGCCCCAGCATTTT	CASSVIDNYQPQHF
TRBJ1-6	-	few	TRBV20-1	TGCAGTGCCCAAGGGGTGGGCGATTCACCCCTCCACTTT	CSAQGVGDSPLHF
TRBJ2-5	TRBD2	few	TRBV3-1	TGTGCCAGCAGCCAAGATAACCCTAGCGGGGGGTACCAAGAGACCCAGTACTTC	CASSQDNPSGGYQETQYF
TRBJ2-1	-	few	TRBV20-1	TGCAGTGCGACTTCCCGCGAGGGGCTGAGGGGCGATGAGCAGTTCTTC	CSATSREGLRGDEQFF
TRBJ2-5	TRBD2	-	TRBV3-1	TGTGCCAGCAGCCAAGAGCAAGCGGGGGGCTTTAATGAGCAGTACTTC	CASSQEQAGGFNEQYF
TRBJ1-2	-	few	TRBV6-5	TGTGCCAGCACTACCGCCCCCCTCTATGGCTACACCTTC	CASTTAPLYGYTF
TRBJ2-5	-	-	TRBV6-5	TGTGCCAGCAGTGAGATCCTCCTAGGGCAAGAGACCCAGTACTTC	CASSEILLGQETQYF
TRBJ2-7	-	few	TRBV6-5	TGTGCCAGCAGTTACTCCTCGACAGAGCCTCGGGACGAGCAGTACTTC	CASSYSSTEPRDEQYF
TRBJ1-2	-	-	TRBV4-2	TGTGCCAGCAGCCAAGACGAATACAGAGACTATGGCTACACCTTC	CASSQDEYRDYGYTF
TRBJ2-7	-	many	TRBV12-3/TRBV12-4	TGTGCCAGCAGTATTCGACAGGCACAGGCCTACGAGCAGTACTTC	CASSIRQAQAYEQYF
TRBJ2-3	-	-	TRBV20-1	TGCAGTGCTCCATTCGGGCAGGACCCCACAGATACGCAGTATTTT	CSAPFGQDPTDTQYF
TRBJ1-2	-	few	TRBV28	TGTGCCAGCAGTTCCAGCCTACAGGGAAAAGGCTACACCTTC	CASSSSLQGKGYTF
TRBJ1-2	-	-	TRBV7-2	TGTGCCAGCAGCGTTAGATGGCAGAACTATGACTACACCTTC	CASSVRWQNYDYTF
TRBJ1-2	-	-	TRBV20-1	TGCAGTGCTAGAGATGACGGTAGCTATGGCTACACCTTC	CSARDDGSYGYTF
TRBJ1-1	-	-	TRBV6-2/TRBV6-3	TGTGCCACCACCCGGGGCACTGAAGCTTTCTTT	CATTRGTEAFF
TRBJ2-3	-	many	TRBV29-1	TGCAGCGTTGATATAGATACGCAGTATTTT	CSVDIDTQYF
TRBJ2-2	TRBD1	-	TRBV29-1	TGCAGCGTTGTCAGGACAGGGAACACCGGGGAGCTGTTTTTT	CSVVRTGNTGELFF
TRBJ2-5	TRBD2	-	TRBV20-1	TGCAGTGCTGACCACACTAGCGGGGTCCAAGAGACCCAGTACTTC	CSADHTSGVQETQYF
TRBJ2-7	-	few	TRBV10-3	TGTGCCATCAGTGTGGGGGGTGACTACGAGCAGTACTTC	CAISVGGDYEQYF
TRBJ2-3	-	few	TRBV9	TGTGCCAGCAGCGTAGGAGAACGAGATACGCAGTATTTT	CASSVGERDTQYF
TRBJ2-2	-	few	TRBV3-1	TGTGCCAGCAGCCAGCTGTTTCAGGGAGTCACCGGGGAGCTGTTTTTT	CASSQLFQGVTGELFF
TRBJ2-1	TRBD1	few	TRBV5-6	TGTGCCAGCACCAGGGACAGAGGTACCTACAATGAGCAGTTCTTC	CASTRDRGTYNEQFF
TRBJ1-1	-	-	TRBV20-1	TGCAGTGCTTACAGGTTATTAACTGAAGCTTTCTTT	CSAYRLLTEAFF
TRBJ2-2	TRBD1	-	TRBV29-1	TGCAGCGCTAAAGAAACAGGGGACACCGGGGAGCTGTTTTTT	CSAKETGDTGELFF
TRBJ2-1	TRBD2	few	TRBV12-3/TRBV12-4	TGTGCCAGCAGAGACGATCGCGGGACTAGCGGATACAATGAGCAGTTCTTC	CASRDDRGTSGYNEQFF
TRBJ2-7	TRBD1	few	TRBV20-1	TGCAGTGCACCACAGGGGGCGGGCTACGAGCAGTACTTC	CSAPQGAGYEQYF
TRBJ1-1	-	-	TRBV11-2	TGTGCCAGCAGTTTAGCCCATGGAGGGTCGGGAGAAGCTTTCTTT	CASSLAHGGSGEAFF
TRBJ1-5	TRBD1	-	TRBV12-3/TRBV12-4	TGTGCCAGCAGCCCTCGGGCAGGGGGTAGTCAGCCCCAGCATTTT	CASSPRAGGSQPQHF
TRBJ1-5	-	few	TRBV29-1	TGCAGCGTTGTAGAGGGGATCAATCAGCCCCAGCATTTT	CSVVEGINQPQHF
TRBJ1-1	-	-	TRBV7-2	TGTGCCAGCAGCTTAGCGGCAGGGGAGGGTGAAGCTTTCTTT	CASSLAAGEGEAFF
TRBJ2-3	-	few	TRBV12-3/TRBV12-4	TGTGCCAGCAGTCCCATCAGGGGAGAGACAGATACGCAGTATTTT	CASSPIRGETDTQYF
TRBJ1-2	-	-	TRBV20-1	TGCAGTGCTAGAGGGTCTAGAGGGGCTGTTTCCAACTATGGCTACACCTTC	CSARGSRGAVSNYGYTF
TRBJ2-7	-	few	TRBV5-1	TGCGCCAGCAGCTTGGTACATAACTACGAGCAGTACTTC	CASSLVHNYEQYF
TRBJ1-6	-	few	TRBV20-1	TGCAGTGCTAAAGCACTGGGACATCGGAATTCACCCCTCCACTTT	CSAKALGHRNSPLHF
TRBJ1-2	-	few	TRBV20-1	TGCAGTGCTATCCAAGCTTATGGCTACACCTTC	CSAIQAYGYTF
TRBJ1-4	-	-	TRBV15	TGTGCCACCAGCAGAGATAGGGGGGGTTTGGAACTGTTTTTT	CATSRDRGGLELFF
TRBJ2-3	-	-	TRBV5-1	-	CASSLNNSPLHFGNGTTDTQYF
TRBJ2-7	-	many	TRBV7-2	TGTGCCAGCAGCCCCTCGACTAATACCTACGAGCAGTACTTC	CASSPSTNTYEQYF
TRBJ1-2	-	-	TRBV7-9	TGTGCCAGCAGCCACCGGTATGGCTACACCTTC	CASSHRYGYTF
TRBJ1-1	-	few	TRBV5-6	TGTGCCAGCAGCCACCCCTTTAGGGGCACTGAAGCTTTCTTT	CASSHPFRGTEAFF
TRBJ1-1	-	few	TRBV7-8	TGTGCCAGCAGCTTAGAGGCTTCGTACACTGAAGCTTTCTTT	CASSLEASYTEAFF
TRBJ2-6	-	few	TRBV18	TGTGCCAGCGCTCCGGACCCTGGGGCCAACGTCCTGACTTTC	CASAPDPGANVLTF
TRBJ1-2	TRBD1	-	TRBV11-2	TGTGCCAGCAGCTCCACCCGGCAGGGGGCCTATGGCTACACCTTC	CASSSTRQGAYGYTF
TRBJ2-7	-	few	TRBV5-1	TGCGCCAGCAGCTTTTACGGAACCCACTACGAGCAGTACTTC	CASSFYGTHYEQYF
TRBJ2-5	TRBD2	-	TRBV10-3	TGTGCCATCAGTGATGCTAGCGGGGGATTCCAAGAGACCCAGTACTTC	CAISDASGGFQETQYF
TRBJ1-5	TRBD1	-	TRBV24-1	TGTGCCACCAGTGGCCCTGATAGACAGGGTTATAGCAATCAGCCCCAGCATTTT	CATSGPDRQGYSNQPQHF